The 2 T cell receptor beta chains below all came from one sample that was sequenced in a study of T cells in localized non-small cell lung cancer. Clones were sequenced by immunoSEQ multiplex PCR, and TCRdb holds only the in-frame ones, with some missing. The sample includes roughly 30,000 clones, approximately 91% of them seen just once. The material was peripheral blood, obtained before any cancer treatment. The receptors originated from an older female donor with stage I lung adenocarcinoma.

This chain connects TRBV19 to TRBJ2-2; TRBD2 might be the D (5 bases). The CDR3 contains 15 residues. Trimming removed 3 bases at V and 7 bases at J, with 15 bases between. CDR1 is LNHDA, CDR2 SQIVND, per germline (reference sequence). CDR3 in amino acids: CASSMARAGVGELFF. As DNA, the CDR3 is TGTGCCAGTAGTATGGCGAGGGCCGGGGTCGGGGAGCTGTTTTTT.

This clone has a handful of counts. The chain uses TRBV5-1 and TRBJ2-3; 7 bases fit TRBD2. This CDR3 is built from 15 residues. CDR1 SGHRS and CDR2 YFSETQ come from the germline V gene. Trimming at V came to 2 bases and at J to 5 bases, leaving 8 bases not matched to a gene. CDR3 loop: CASSFRGGSGDTQYF. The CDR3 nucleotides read TGCGCCAGCAGCTTTCGTGGCGGGAGTGGAGATACGCAGTATTTT.